These 28 T cell receptor beta chains came from one sample sequenced in a study of PD-L1 blockade in urothelial cancer. Only in-frame clones appear in the TCRdb table, and some are missing; sequencing was by immunoSEQ multiplex PCR. The sample carries 85,000 to 90,000 clones, 90% recorded once. Here the sequenced sample was PBMCs, taken around atezolizumab (anti-PD-L1) treatment. The receptor set was obtained from a man between 60 and 75 years old with urothelial cancer.

This clone was seen a few times. This chain uses TRBV7-9 with TRBJ2-1, with a weak D call TRBD2 (6 bases). Per germline, CDR1 SEHNR and CDR2 FQNEAQ (reference sequence). Trimming left V 1 base short and J 1 base short, with 20 bases between. CDR3 length: 19 residues. The CDR3 coding sequence is TGTGCCAGCAGCTTAGGGGTCGGTGCTGGGGGAGGATCCTACAATGAGCAGTTCTTC. Its protein product is CASSLGVGAGGGSYNEQFF.

This chain links TRBV5-4 with TRBJ2-7, with 9 bases lining up with TRBD1. The CDR3 loop spans 15 amino acids. V was pared by 0 bases and J by 2 bases, with 3 bases of the junction left unmatched. The V gene's germline CDR1 is SGHNT and CDR2 YYREEE (reference sequence). The CDR3 loop is CASSLEGQGAYEQYF. The CDR3 DNA follows: TGTGCCAGCAGCTTGGAGGGACAGGGTGCCTACGAGCAGTACTTC. Supplemented by reference TRBV5-4 and TRBJ2-7, the full variable domain reads ETGVTQSPTHLIKTRGQQVTLRCSSQSGHNTVSWYQQALGQGPQFIFQYYREEENGRGNFPPRFSGLQFPNYSSELNVNALELDDSALYLCASSLEGQGAYEQYFGPGTRLTVT.

This clone was detected only once. The chain uses TRBV28 and TRBJ2-7; 11 bases agree with TRBD2. Trimming removed 6 bases from V and 3 bases from J; junction bases left unmatched: 10. Germline V lookup: CDR1 MDHEN, CDR2 SYDVKM. CDR3 length equals 16 residues. The CDR3 here is CASSLTQTSGIYEQYF. CDR3 DNA sequence: TGTGCCAGCAGCCTGACCCAGACTAGCGGGATCTACGAGCAGTACTTC.

The chain combines TRBV6-6 with TRBJ2-7, with D possibly TRBD2 on 6 matching bases. Germline V gene lookup returns CDR1 MNHNY and CDR2 SVGAGI (reference sequence). CDR3 length equals 14 residues. V dropped 6 bases and J dropped 3 bases, with 15 bases sitting between them. CDR3 sequence (DNA): TGTGCCAGCAGGCCAGAGGGGCGGGACTACGAGCAGTACTTC. Protein: CASRPEGRDYEQYF.

The chain combines TRBV7-2 with TRBJ2-5, with D maybe TRBD2 (7 bases). In germline, CDR1 is SGHTA, CDR2 FQGNSA. V was shortened by 1 base and J by 4 bases, with 13 bases between the two germline ends. CDR3 size: 15 residues. In nucleotides, the CDR3 is TGTGCCAGCAGCTTAGGAGGGGGGGCGGGAGAGACCCAGTACTTC. Its protein is CASSLGGGAGETQYF.

J is TRBJ2-3 and V is TRBV7-2, with D unclear. The CDR3 covers 12 residues. From germline, CDR1 is SGHTA and CDR2 FQGNSA. V lost 2 bases to trimming and J lost 4 bases, with 4 bases between them. CDR3 nucleotide sequence: TGTGCCAGCAGCTTATTAGCAGATACGCAGTATTTT. It encodes CASSLLADTQYF. The full variable domain, with the rest looked up from reference TRBV7-2 and TRBJ2-3, is GAGVSQSPSNKVTEKGKDVELRCDPISGHTALYWYRQSLGQGLEFLIYFQGNSAPDKSGLPSDRFSAERTGGSVSTLTIQRTQQEDSAVYLCASSLLADTQYFGPGTRLTVL.

This sequence joins TRBV19 and TRBJ2-2; 9 nucleotides line up with TRBD2. The junction had 11 bases not matched to a gene; V was cut back by 5 bases and J by 7 bases. The CDR3 is made up of 16 amino acids. The germline V gene has CDR1 LNHDA and CDR2 SQIVND (reference sequence). CDR3 sequence: CASSGIGGRAVGELFF. The CDR3 DNA follows: TGTGCCAGTAGTGGAATCGGCGGGAGGGCCGTCGGGGAGCTGTTTTTT.

This chain uses TRBV14 with TRBJ1-1; a weak D match, TRBD1 (5 bases). Germline CDR1 is SGHDN and CDR2 is FVKESK. The CDR3 has 13 amino acids. Deletions cut 5 bases from V and 0 bases from J, with 7 bases between. The CDR3 sequence: CASSLDMNTEAFF. In DNA, the CDR3 is TGTGCCAGCAGCTTGGACATGAACACTGAAGCTTTCTTT.

The rearrangement joins TRBV23-1 to TRBJ1-5; 7 bases are shared with TRBD1. TRBV23-1 counts as an open reading frame of uncertain function. The CDR3 spans 18 residues. V was pared by 0 bases and J by 0 bases, with 8 bases of the junction left unmatched. CDR3 sequence (DNA): TGCGCCAGCAGTCAATCGGGGTCAGGGGGGTATAGCAATCAGCCCCAGCATTTT. Translating it yields CASSQSGSGGYSNQPQHF.

CDR3 sequence reads: CASSSSGQYNEQFF. The DNA of the CDR3 is TGCGCCAGCAGCTCCTCCGGACAGTACAATGAGCAGTTCTTC. The chain carries TRBV5-1 and TRBJ2-1; TRBD1 might be the D (6 bases). Trimming left V 3 bases short and J 4 bases short, with 11 bases between. This CDR3 spans 14 amino acids. Germline loops: CDR1 SGHRS, CDR2 YFSETQ.

CDR3 bases: TGTGCCAGCAGAGGGGGGGCCCAAGCAGACATTCAGTACTTC. This translates into CASRGGAQADIQYF. This chain joins TRBV2 and TRBJ2-4; D is perhaps TRBD2 (7 bases). The germline V gene encodes CDR1 SNHLY and CDR2 FYNNEI. The CDR3 is 14 amino acids. The germline V and J ends were trimmed by 6 bases and 8 bases, with 17 bases remaining between them.

The CDR3 loop reads CASTLPAGPGDTQYF. In DNA form, the CDR3 reads TGTGCCAGCACCCTCCCGGCGGGGCCGGGGGATACGCAGTATTTT. The chain is built from TRBV7-2 and TRBJ2-3, with a tentative D call TRBD2 (6 bases). Germline V CDR1 and CDR2: SGHTA, FQGNSA. The CDR3 is made up of 15 amino acids. Trimming pared 7 bases from V and 6 bases from J, leaving 20 bases between.

The rearrangement uses TRBV30 and TRBJ2-3; weak D call: TRBD1 (6 bases). The CDR3 totals 14 residues. V lost 3 bases and J 2 bases, leaving 12 bases between the germline ends. Germline assignment: CDR1 GTSNPN and CDR2 SVGIG (reference sequence). The CDR3 here is CAWRGTPLTDTQYF. DNA for the CDR3: TGTGCCTGGAGGGGGACACCTCTCACAGATACGCAGTATTTT. Supplemented by reference TRBV30 and TRBJ2-3, the full variable domain reads SQTIHQWPATLVQPVGSPLSLECTVEGTSNPNLYWYRQAAGRGLQLLFYSVGIGQISSEVPQNLSASRPQDRQFILSSKKLLLSDSGFYLCAWRGTPLTDTQYFGPGTRLTVL.

The V gene is TRBV19, the J gene TRBJ2-7; D remains ambiguous. This CDR3 is 13 amino acids long. Trimming pared 5 bases from V and 3 bases from J, leaving 11 bases between. Germline V gene lookup returns CDR1 LNHDA and CDR2 SQIVND (reference sequence). The CDR3 DNA sequence: TGTGCCAGTAGTCCAGCAGGATTCTACGAGCAGTACTTC. Amino acid sequence: CASSPAGFYEQYF.

V usage is TRBV9 and J usage is TRBJ2-7, with TRBD2 matching 8 bases. Per the germline V gene, CDR1 is SGDLS and CDR2 is YYNGEE. V shed 0 bases and J 5 bases; nucleotides not matched to a gene: 16. The CDR3 length is 18 residues. CDR3: CASSVDAGGRRSRHEQYF. The CDR3 DNA reads as TGTGCCAGCAGCGTAGATGCCGGCGGGAGGCGCTCACGCCACGAGCAGTACTTC.

This sequence joins TRBV6-1 and TRBJ2-1, with 8 bases that match TRBD2. The V segment lost 2 bases and the J segment 4 bases; nucleotides outside the gene matches: 7. CDR1 and CDR2 (germline): MNHNS, SASEGT. This CDR3 is built from 16 residues. The CDR3 spells CASSERGGGRYNEQFF. The CDR3 nucleotides are TGTGCCAGCAGTGAACGGGGCGGGGGGCGGTACAATGAGCAGTTCTTC.

The genes are TRBV19 and TRBJ2-2, with 11 positions matching TRBD1. The ends lost 8 bases at V and 4 bases at J; junction bases unmatched: 15. CDR1 is LNHDA and CDR2 is SQIVND in the germline V gene (reference sequence). CDR3 length: 18 residues. The CDR3, as DNA: TGTGCCAGTTCCCCGGGACAGGGGGGGAAGATCTTCACCGGGGAGCTGTTTTTT. It yields the protein CASSPGQGGKIFTGELFF.

A note on this clone: Different DNA sequences within this sample yield the same CDR3. V gene TRBV18 combines with J gene TRBJ2-1; a weak D match, TRBD2 (6 bases). The CDR3 has 13 amino acids. Looked up from germline, CDR1 is KGHSH and CDR2 is LQKENI. The V and J ends lost 3 bases and 5 bases respectively, with 8 bases between them. For the CDR3, the DNA is TGTGCCAGCTCACCGGGACTCGACAATGAGCAGTTCTTC. It is translated as CASSPGLDNEQFF.

This clone has a single count. V is TRBV7-3 and J is TRBJ2-3, with a weak D call TRBD1 (6 bases). CDR1 and CDR2 (germline): SGHTA, FQGTGA. There are 15 residues in the CDR3. V shed 2 bases and J shed 5 bases, with 14 bases lying between them. Written as DNA, the CDR3 is TGTGCCAGCAGCTTAGGTGGGGGCCGGGTAGATACGCAGTATTTT. Protein sequence: CASSLGGGRVDTQYF. The complete variable domain, with remaining parts taken from reference TRBV7-3 and TRBJ2-3, reads GAGVSQTPSNKVTEKGKYVELRCDPISGHTALYWYRQSLGQGPEFLIYFQGTGAADDSGLPNDRFFAVRPEGSVSTLKIQRTERGDSAVYLCASSLGGGRVDTQYFGPGTRLTVL.

Worth noting for this clone: Other DNA variants within this sample encode the same CDR3. This chain links TRBV9 with TRBJ2-5; TRBD2 aligns across 14 bases. The V and J ends lost 0 bases and 2 bases, in that order; junction bases with no gene match: 3. There are 17 residues in the CDR3. Germline values: CDR1 SGDLS, CDR2 YYNGEE. CDR3 nucleotides: TGTGCCAGCAGCGTAGGACTAGCGGGAGGGTTACAAGAGACCCAGTACTTC. Its protein is CASSVGLAGGLQETQYF.

The chain recombines TRBV6-5 with TRBJ1-1; TRBD1 agrees at 7 bases. V lost 5 bases to trimming and J lost 0 bases; unmatched junction nucleotides: 6. The length of the CDR3 is 15 residues. The germline V gene encodes CDR1 MNHEY and CDR2 SVGAGI. CDR3 protein: CASSNTGVVNTEAFF. CDR3 DNA: TGTGCCAGCAGTAATACAGGGGTGGTGAACACTGAAGCTTTCTTT.

CDR3 DNA sequence: TGTGCCATCAGGGGCGGGAAGTTTTGGGCAGATACGCAGTATTTT. The encoded protein is CAIRGGKFWADTQYF. The J gene is TRBJ2-3, the V gene TRBV10-3; D might be TRBD2 (6 bases). This CDR3 contains 15 residues. The V and J ends lost 6 bases and 4 bases respectively, with 17 bases between them. From germline, CDR1 is ENHRY and CDR2 SYGVKD.

The chain couples TRBV11-2 to TRBJ1-1; a possible D gene is TRBD1 (6 bases). The CDR3 sequence is 14 residues long. V was clipped by 9 bases and J by 11 bases, with 25 bases between them. Germline assignment: CDR1 SGHAT and CDR2 FQNNGV. The CDR3 spells CASQAPGTRRGAFF. The CDR3 coding sequence is TGTGCCAGTCAAGCCCCCGGGACACGGAGAGGTGCTTTCTTT.

V usage is TRBV4-3 and J usage is TRBJ2-3, with D possibly TRBD1 on 6 matching bases. Germline CDR1 and CDR2: LGHNA and YSLEER. CDR3 length equals 17 residues. Trimming took 2 bases from V and 2 from J, leaving 17 bases between them. CDR3 nucleotides: TGCGCCAGCAGCCAAAGAAAGTCAAGACAGGTCACAGATACGCAGTATTTT. This translates into CASSQRKSRQVTDTQYF.

This sequence joins TRBV5-3 and TRBJ2-7; no clear D gene. TRBV5-3 is noted as an ORF with a role that remains uncertain. CDR3 length: 15 amino acids. The V end was cut by 2 bases, the J end by 0 bases, with 12 bases between. The CDR3 loop is CARSLLEFISYEQYF. CDR3 nucleotides: TGTGCCAGAAGCTTACTCGAGTTTATCTCCTACGAGCAGTACTTC.

The chain carries TRBV10-2 and TRBJ2-1, with 11 bases fitting TRBD2. Trimming took 6 bases from V and 7 from J; bases not matched to a gene: 2. In germline, CDR1 is WSHSY, CDR2 SAAADI. CDR3 length equals 13 residues. Written as DNA, the CDR3 is TGCGCCAGCAGCACTAGCGGGAGTAATGAGCAGTTCTTC. Translation gives CASSTSGSNEQFF.

The chain uses TRBV29-1 and TRBJ1-2; possible D gene TRBD1, 6 bases. The germline CDR1 and CDR2 sequences are SQVTM and ANQGSEA. Trimming removed 8 bases from V and 3 bases from J, with 19 bases in between. The CDR3 has 14 residues. The CDR3 DNA sequence: TGCAGCACCGGTGCGGGGGGCGCGGACTATGGCTACACCTTC. Amino acids: CSTGAGGADYGYTF.

This clone was seen once. V and J are TRBV15 and TRBJ2-1; 8 bases agree with TRBD2. The CDR3 runs 16 residues. Losses at the gene ends were 6 bases for V and 7 bases for J; bases not matched to a gene: 14. Germline-derived CDR1 and CDR2 are LNHNV and YYDKDF (reference sequence). The CDR3 nucleotides are TGTGCCACCAGTGGGAGGGCCAGCGGGGGCCGGAATGAGCAGTTCTTC. It yields the protein CATSGRASGGRNEQFF.